This TCR beta chain originates from a study of spatial heterogeneity in lung cancer. Study context: Beta-chain sequences consistently outnumbered alpha-chain sequences in detection. Raw reads contained each unique TCR and UMI combination more than ten times on average.

Worth noting for this clonotype: Antigen unknown.

Carried by each TCR cDNA molecule was a unique molecular identifier. TCRdb used MiXCR to reprocess the 5' RACE reads, holding one entry per CDR3 protein. The sample gives some 25,000 distinct CDR3 sequences, 13% of which show up once; less than 30% is in the top ten. General study results and limits: Ubiquitous expanded tumor TCRs appeared in blood more at resection than follow-up.

Time point defined: sample taken at primary tumor resection. Frozen PBMC, nontumor lung or tumor provided whole RNA, which was sequenced unsorted. CDR3 size: 17 residues. V shed 6 bases and J 2 bases; nucleotides not matched to a gene: 12. This TCR came from a female donor with early-stage non-small cell lung cancer. The V call is TRBV12-3 or TRBV12-4, the J call TRBJ2-2, with 7 bases fitting TRBD1. Sequences were derived from PBMCs, sampled at surgery. DNA of the CDR3: TGTGCCAGCAGCTGGGCCCGGGACAGCAGAAACACCGGGGAGCTGTTTTTT. Translating it yields CASSWARDSRNTGELFF.